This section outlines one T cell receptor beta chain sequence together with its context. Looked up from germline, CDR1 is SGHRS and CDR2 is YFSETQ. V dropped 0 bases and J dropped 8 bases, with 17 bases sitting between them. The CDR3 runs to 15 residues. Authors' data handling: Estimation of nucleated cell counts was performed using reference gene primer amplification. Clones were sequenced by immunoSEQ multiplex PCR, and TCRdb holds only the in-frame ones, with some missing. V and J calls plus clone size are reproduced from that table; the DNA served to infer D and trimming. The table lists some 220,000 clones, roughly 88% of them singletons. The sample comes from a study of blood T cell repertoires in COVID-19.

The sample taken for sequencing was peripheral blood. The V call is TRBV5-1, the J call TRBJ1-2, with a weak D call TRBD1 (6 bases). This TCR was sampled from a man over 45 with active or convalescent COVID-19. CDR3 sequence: CASSLGAGEGLGYTF. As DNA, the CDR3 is TGCGCCAGCAGCTTGGGGGCAGGGGAAGGACTCGGCTACACCTTC.